Listed below are T cell receptor beta chains from one sample, sequenced in a study of OX40 agonist ivuxolimab in advanced cancers. The data were produced by immunoSEQ multiplex PCR, yet TCRdb's version contains in-frame clones alone and is incomplete. The data contain 83,000 or so clones, approximately 91% of them singletons. The sample in question was CD4+ or CD8+ T cells sorted from blood, obtained in a trial of the OX40 agonist ivuxolimab. These receptors were collected from an adult with an advanced solid tumor such as melanoma, head and neck, liver or kidney cancer. Each CDR3 is given without its conserved first and last residue. The D gene is left open where the match is weak.

V	J	D	CDR3
TRBV27	TRBJ2-5	TRBD2	ASSKQSGLGSPQY
TRBV15	TRBJ1-5	TRBD1	ATSRGPQGAGQPQH
TRBV19	TRBJ2-2	TRBD1	ASSTDRGRSGELF
TRBV11-3	TRBJ1-4	-	ASSRTEREKLF
TRBV7-2	TRBJ2-3	TRBD2	ASSLLQMSGRGDADTQY
TRBV4-1	TRBJ1-5	-	ASSRSQGIQPQH
TRBV19	TRBJ1-2	-	ASREGQINYGYT
TRBV18	TRBJ1-1	-	ASSPGETEAF
TRBV25-1	TRBJ2-2	-	ASRGRTGELF
TRBV19	TRBJ1-1	-	ASSKAAIYTEAF
TRBV18	TRBJ2-5	-	ASSPQGETQY
TRBV2	TRBJ2-4	TRBD1	ASSGRQGEAKNIQY
TRBV7-9	TRBJ1-2	-	ASIPDPGNWYGYT
TRBV9	TRBJ1-1	-	ASSVSQQDPRRTEAF
TRBV18	TRBJ2-1	-	ASPEGGEVSHNEQF
TRBV7-9	TRBJ1-5	-	ASSSKQEDQPQH
TRBV7-3	TRBJ2-3	-	ASSLGPDGTQY
TRBV5-1	TRBJ2-1	TRBD1	ASSLQTGFDEQF
TRBV28	TRBJ2-3	TRBD2	ATMLAGGFTDTQY
TRBV5-6	TRBJ2-3	-	ASSLKSTDTQY
TRBV5-1	TRBJ2-1	-	ASSLDNEQF
TRBV28	TRBJ1-2	-	ASSFRGSGYT
TRBV6-1	TRBJ2-7	-	ASSHGEGADEQY